The 2 T cell receptor beta chains listed next were all sequenced from one sample in a study of control samples from healthy donors and cancer patients. TCRdb's copy holds only in-frame clones and misses some; the assay was immunoSEQ multiplex PCR. The profile shows 65,000 to 85,000 clones, 87% of them singletons. Sequences were obtained from PBMCs. These receptors were collected from a woman aged 50 to 60 with head and neck cancer.

In this sample, this clone turned up once. The chain is built from TRBV5-1 and TRBJ2-7; no firm D call. Deletions cut 1 base from V and 2 bases from J, with 16 bases between. CDR1 is SGHRS and CDR2 is YFSETQ in the germline V gene. CDR3 length: 16 amino acids. The CDR3 is CASSLLKEAVPYEQYF. CDR3 sequence (DNA): TGCGCCAGCAGCTTGTTAAAAGAGGCGGTACCCTACGAGCAGTACTTC.

The chain combines TRBV4-3 with TRBJ1-1; 8 positions match TRBD1. Germline assignment: CDR1 LGHNA and CDR2 YSLEER. V lost 1 base and J lost 3; bases outside the gene matches: 4. This CDR3 comprises 15 residues. CDR3 in DNA: TGCGCCAGCAGCCAAGGTCCCAGGGGGCACACTGAAGCTTTCTTT. As protein: CASSQGPRGHTEAFF.